These T cell receptor beta chains were read from a single sample in a study of shared clonotypes between healthy human individuals. The protocol was immunoSEQ multiplex PCR, while the TCRdb copy is restricted to in-frame clones and leaves out a portion. The table includes more than 150,000 clones, about 93% detected once. The sample comprised naive CD4+ T cells sorted from blood. All receptors come from a woman aged 25-40 years in good health. Both conserved end residues are trimmed from each CDR3. Fields, in order: J gene, clone size, V gene, CDR3 protein. Only some rows state a clone size, as once, few, many or a class for expanded clones.

>TRBJ1-3|.|TRBV27
ASSPIPGNTIY
>TRBJ2-2|.|TRBV11-2
ASSLLQNTGELF
>TRBJ2-3|.|TRBV7-9
ASSLRLVADTDTQY
>TRBJ2-1|.|TRBV4-1
ASSQPGQNKYNEQF
>TRBJ1-2|.|TRBV14
ASSPLTGGPNDYGYT
>TRBJ2-7|.|TRBV5-1
ASMEMLAGSSYEQY
>TRBJ2-3|.|TRBV5-1
ASSLVGGVDTQY
>TRBJ2-7|few|TRBV5-1
ASSLDPGPRGQY
>.|.|TRBV2
ASSEADLYEQY
>TRBJ2-2|.|TRBV5-8
ASTLEGKAGELF
>TRBJ2-6|.|TRBV5-4
ASSGQDSGANVLT
>TRBJ2-7|.|TRBV5-6
ASSLDTASWYEQY
>TRBJ2-7|few|TRBV7-9
ASIRGQRETGNEQY
>TRBJ2-7|.|TRBV11-2
ASSPGTSGRAYEQY
>TRBJ1-1|.|TRBV19
ASSPRVNTEAF
>TRBJ1-3|.|TRBV28
ASSSPGNTIY
>.|.|TRBV18
ASSPPSSTYEQY
>TRBJ2-1|.|TRBV19
ASSSTSGRRHEQF
>TRBJ2-7|.|TRBV5-8
ASSPTSGLSYEQY
>TRBJ2-3|.|TRBV28
ASLSGGDSTDTQY
>TRBJ1-1|.|TRBV25-1
ASTRAPNTEAF
>TRBJ1-3|.|TRBV11-3
ASSLSFGSGNTIY
>TRBJ1-5|.|TRBV2
ASSVGGTGNQPQH
>TRBJ2-7|.|TRBV6-5
ASSYSGGPGEQY
>TRBJ2-7|.|TRBV4-2
ASSQGLVGYEQY
>.|.|TRBV27
ASSSLTGPYEQY